This T cell receptor (beta chain) originates from a study of shared clonotypes between healthy human individuals. Findings and caveats of the study: Clonotypes shared by all four donors outscored non-shared clonotypes in generation probability. Sample collection involved blood only; tissue repertoires are likely different.

TCRdb's table, derived via immunoSEQ multiplex PCR, lists solely in-frame clones and lacks some. The profile shows 900,000 to 1,200,000 clones, 70% to 80% of them singletons. With respect to this clone: What it recognizes is unknown.

The CDR3 is 17 amino acids. CDR1 is SQVTM, CDR2 ANQGSEA, per germline. With V trimmed by 6 bases and J by 5 bases, 15 bases remained unmatched. The TCR comes from a man between 18 and 29 years old in good health. Some clones in this sample may be carry-over from other donors' samples. Sequencing was carried out using memory CD4+ T cells from PBMCs. Documented subset: CD45RA-negative fraction. The chain recombines TRBV29-1 with TRBJ1-4, with TRBD1 matching 10 bases. The CDR3 loop is CSVLVTGGYMTNEKLFF. The DNA for the CDR3 is TGCAGCGTCCTGGTGACAGGGGGCTACATGACGAATGAAAAACTGTTTTTT.